This T cell receptor (beta chain) comes out of a study of blood T cells in healthy people across ages. Study outcomes and limitations: There were more naive CD4+ cells and higher diversity in long-lived donors than in aged donors.

The table lists this clonotype with many counts. The target antigen is unknown. A J-beta primer mix and a sample-barcoded 5' primer were used in a second PCR of roughly 6 to 12 cycles. MiXCR was run by TCRdb on the 5' RACE reads, yielding one entry per CDR3 protein. The sample yields roughly 700,000 distinct CDR3 sequences, about a third seen once. Drawn from each donor were roughly 10 milliliters of peripheral blood. Isolation of PBMCs gave at least 6 million cells per sample. Trimming removed 2 bases at V and 0 bases at J, with 11 bases between. Germline CDR1 is MNHEY and CDR2 is SVGAGI. The CDR3 sequence is 17 residues long.

Source material: blood. This receptor was identified in a woman older than 75 in good health. The chain is built from TRBV6-5 and TRBJ2-6; no definite D call. The CDR3 loop is CASSYLARSSGANVLTF. CDR3 bases: TGTGCCAGCAGTTACCTGGCCAGAAGCTCTGGGGCCAACGTCCTGACTTTC.